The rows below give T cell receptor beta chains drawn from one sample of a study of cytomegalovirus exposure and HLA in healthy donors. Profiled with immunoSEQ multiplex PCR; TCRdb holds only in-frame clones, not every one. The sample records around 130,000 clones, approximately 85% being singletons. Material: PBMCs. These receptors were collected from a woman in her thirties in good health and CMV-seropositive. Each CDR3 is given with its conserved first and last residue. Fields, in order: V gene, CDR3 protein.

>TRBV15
CATSRIVSQETQYF
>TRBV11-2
CASRTWGQGLSSYNSPLHF
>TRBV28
CASSVGGEAGANVLTF
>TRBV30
CAWSVRPLGGRGHYTF
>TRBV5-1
CASSLVGQGSYNEQFF
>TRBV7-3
CASSSPIESDEQYF
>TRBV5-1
CASSLDVPGLAKIDEQFF
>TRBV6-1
CASSEVSGGVNEQFF
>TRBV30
CACGDYEQYF
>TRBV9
CASRTREAGSEQYF
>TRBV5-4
CASSGGLAGLEEQFF
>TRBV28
CASRPSTLTDTQYF
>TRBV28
CASSPGLPNQPQHF
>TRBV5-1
CASSPYRQGRNTGELFF
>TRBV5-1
CASSFGHPSSYNEQFF
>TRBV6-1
CASSWTGGGGSGYTF
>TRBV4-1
CASSQGGRGNNEAFF
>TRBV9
CASRSYSGNTIYF
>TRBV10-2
CASIEGLAGSYEQYF
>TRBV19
CATSTQISLLAVGGEQFF
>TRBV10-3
CAISGTFNYGYTF
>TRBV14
CASSRGPGLSRYEQYF
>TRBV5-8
CASSFGGGNEQFF